This TCR beta chain was captured by sequencing in a study of T cell responses to AZD1222 COVID-19 vaccine. Overall study context: Pooling was applied to second doses at about 4 or about 12 weeks.

Clones were sequenced by immunoSEQ multiplex PCR, and TCRdb holds only the in-frame ones, with some missing. Of about 100,000 clones in the sample, around 90% were seen once. Deletions cut 6 bases from V and 3 bases from J, with 12 bases between. The CDR3 covers 13 residues. Germline V CDR1 and CDR2: SGHVS, FNYEAQ. The sample consisted of peripheral blood, taken on day 0 of AZD1222 vaccination. The TCR sequence derives from an adult in good health. The chain recombines TRBV7-6 with TRBJ2-7, with no clear D. In nucleotides, the CDR3 is TGTGCCAGCAGTCACGGGCCAAACTACGAGCAGTACTTC. Its protein product is CASSHGPNYEQYF.